This is a list of T cell receptor beta chains from one sample in a study of shared clonotypes between healthy human individuals. Generated by immunoSEQ multiplex PCR, the TCRdb table keeps only in-frame clones and is missing some. The data contain more than 2 million clones, approximately 95% of them seen just once; the ten biggest clones take up roughly 1%. What was sequenced was naive CD8+ T cells sorted from blood. Receptor source: a man between 18 and 35 years old in good health. The CDR3 runs from the conserved cysteine through the conserved F or W. A D gene is named only where the DNA matches it firmly. The listing skips clone size in some rows; elsewhere it reads once, few, many or a size class.

clone_size	j_call	v_call	d_call	cdr3_nt	cdr3_aa
.	TRBJ2-2	TRBV5-6	TRBD2	TGTGCCAGCTCGGGGCCAGTACTAGCGGGAGATCCCGGGGAGCTGTTTTTT	CASSGPVLAGDPGELFF
.	TRBJ2-1	TRBV6-6	.	TGTGCCAGCAGCCCCGCCGCCTACAATGAGCAGTTCTTC	CASSPAAYNEQFF
once	TRBJ2-7	TRBV7-8	TRBD1	TGTGCCAGCAGCTTAGCGAGAACAGGGGGGCACGAGCAGTACTTC	CASSLARTGGHEQYF
.	TRBJ2-7	TRBV28	.	TGTGCCAGCACCAACAGGGTCTACGAGCAGTACTTC	CASTNRVYEQYF
once	TRBJ2-5	TRBV5-6	.	TGTGCCAGCAGCCCGGGATTAAACCAAGAGACCCAGTACTTC	CASSPGLNQETQYF
.	TRBJ2-2	TRBV27	.	TGTGCCAGCAGTTTGTTAGGGGCAAACGGGGAGCTGTTTTTT	CASSLLGANGELFF
.	TRBJ2-7	TRBV5-4	.	TGTGCCAGCAGCTTGGACGGAAACTCCTACGAGCAGTACTTC	CASSLDGNSYEQYF
once	TRBJ2-1	TRBV27	TRBD1	TGTGCCAGCAGTTTAACAGGGGGCCACAATGAGCAGTTCTTC	CASSLTGGHNEQFF
.	TRBJ1-1	TRBV9	TRBD1	TGTGCCAGCAGCGGGACCGTGGACAGGAAAAACACTGAAGCTTTCTTT	CASSGTVDRKNTEAFF
.	TRBJ2-7	TRBV5-1	.	TGCGCCAGCAGACCTAAAACAGGTGCCTACGAGCAGTACTTC	CASRPKTGAYEQYF
.	TRBJ2-7	TRBV29-1	.	TGCAGCGTTCGAGGCCCCGGGACGGCCTACGAGCAGTACTTC	CSVRGPGTAYEQYF
.	TRBJ2-5	TRBV15	.	TGTGCCACCAGCCCCTCTCAGGGGGCGGGGGAAGAGACCCAGTACTTC	CATSPSQGAGEETQYF
once	TRBJ2-3	TRBV2	TRBD1	TGTGCCAGCAGCGGGACAGGCACAGATACGCAGTATTTT	CASSGTGTDTQYF
.	TRBJ2-1	TRBV28	.	TGTGCCAGCAGTGCTTCGGGACTTCCCAATGAGCAGTTCTTC	CASSASGLPNEQFF
once	TRBJ1-4	TRBV28	.	TGTGCCAGCAGTTTTGGAGGTTCCCTTAATGAAAAACTGTTTTTT	CASSFGGSLNEKLFF
.	TRBJ2-1	TRBV6-4	TRBD1	TGTGCCAGCAGGGGAATTGGACAGGGGGTTATCTACAATGAGCAGTTCTTC	CASRGIGQGVIYNEQFF
.	TRBJ2-7	TRBV13	TRBD2	TGTGCCAGCAGCTTAGGAGCGGGAGGGTCCCTCTCCTACGAGCAGTACTTC	CASSLGAGGSLSYEQYF
.	TRBJ2-5	TRBV7-8	.	TGTGCCAGCACCCCCGACCAAATCCAAGAGACCCAGTACTTC	CASTPDQIQETQYF
.	TRBJ2-5	TRBV4-1	.	TGCGCCAGCAGCCAAGTGGGGAGCGAGACCCAGTACTTC	CASSQVGSETQYF
.	TRBJ1-2	TRBV27	.	TGTGCCAGCAGCACTAAAGGAGTGGGGTATGGCTACACCTTC	CASSTKGVGYGYTF
.	TRBJ2-7	TRBV6-5	.	TGTGCCAGCAGTTACTCTCCTGAAGTCGCCGAGCAGTACTTC	CASSYSPEVAEQYF
.	TRBJ2-2	TRBV7-9	.	TGTGCCAGCAGCTCCAGGGGGGGGCCCAACACCGGGGAGCTGTTTTTT	CASSSRGGPNTGELFF